This TCR beta chain was profiled in a study of pediatric ulcerative colitis. During colonoscopy, one to two rectal pinch biopsies were collected. Trimming took off 10 bases at V and 7 bases at J, with 20 bases between the two ends. The CDR3 loop spans 14 amino acids. CDR1 is MRHNA and CDR2 is SNTAGT in the germline V gene. Repertoires were generated with immunoSEQ multiplex PCR, while TCRdb's copy carries only in-frame clones and drops some. The sample has about 37,000 clones, 75% seen once; the top ten hold 8.6%. The chain employs TRBV6-4 and TRBJ2-1; weak D call: TRBD1 (6 bases). What was sequenced was gut tissue. This receptor was taken from a boy younger than 18 with severe ulcerative colitis. CDR3 region: CATSSLLRGNEQFF. CDR3 bases: TGTGCCACCAGCTCCCTTTTGAGGGGGAATGAGCAGTTCTTC.